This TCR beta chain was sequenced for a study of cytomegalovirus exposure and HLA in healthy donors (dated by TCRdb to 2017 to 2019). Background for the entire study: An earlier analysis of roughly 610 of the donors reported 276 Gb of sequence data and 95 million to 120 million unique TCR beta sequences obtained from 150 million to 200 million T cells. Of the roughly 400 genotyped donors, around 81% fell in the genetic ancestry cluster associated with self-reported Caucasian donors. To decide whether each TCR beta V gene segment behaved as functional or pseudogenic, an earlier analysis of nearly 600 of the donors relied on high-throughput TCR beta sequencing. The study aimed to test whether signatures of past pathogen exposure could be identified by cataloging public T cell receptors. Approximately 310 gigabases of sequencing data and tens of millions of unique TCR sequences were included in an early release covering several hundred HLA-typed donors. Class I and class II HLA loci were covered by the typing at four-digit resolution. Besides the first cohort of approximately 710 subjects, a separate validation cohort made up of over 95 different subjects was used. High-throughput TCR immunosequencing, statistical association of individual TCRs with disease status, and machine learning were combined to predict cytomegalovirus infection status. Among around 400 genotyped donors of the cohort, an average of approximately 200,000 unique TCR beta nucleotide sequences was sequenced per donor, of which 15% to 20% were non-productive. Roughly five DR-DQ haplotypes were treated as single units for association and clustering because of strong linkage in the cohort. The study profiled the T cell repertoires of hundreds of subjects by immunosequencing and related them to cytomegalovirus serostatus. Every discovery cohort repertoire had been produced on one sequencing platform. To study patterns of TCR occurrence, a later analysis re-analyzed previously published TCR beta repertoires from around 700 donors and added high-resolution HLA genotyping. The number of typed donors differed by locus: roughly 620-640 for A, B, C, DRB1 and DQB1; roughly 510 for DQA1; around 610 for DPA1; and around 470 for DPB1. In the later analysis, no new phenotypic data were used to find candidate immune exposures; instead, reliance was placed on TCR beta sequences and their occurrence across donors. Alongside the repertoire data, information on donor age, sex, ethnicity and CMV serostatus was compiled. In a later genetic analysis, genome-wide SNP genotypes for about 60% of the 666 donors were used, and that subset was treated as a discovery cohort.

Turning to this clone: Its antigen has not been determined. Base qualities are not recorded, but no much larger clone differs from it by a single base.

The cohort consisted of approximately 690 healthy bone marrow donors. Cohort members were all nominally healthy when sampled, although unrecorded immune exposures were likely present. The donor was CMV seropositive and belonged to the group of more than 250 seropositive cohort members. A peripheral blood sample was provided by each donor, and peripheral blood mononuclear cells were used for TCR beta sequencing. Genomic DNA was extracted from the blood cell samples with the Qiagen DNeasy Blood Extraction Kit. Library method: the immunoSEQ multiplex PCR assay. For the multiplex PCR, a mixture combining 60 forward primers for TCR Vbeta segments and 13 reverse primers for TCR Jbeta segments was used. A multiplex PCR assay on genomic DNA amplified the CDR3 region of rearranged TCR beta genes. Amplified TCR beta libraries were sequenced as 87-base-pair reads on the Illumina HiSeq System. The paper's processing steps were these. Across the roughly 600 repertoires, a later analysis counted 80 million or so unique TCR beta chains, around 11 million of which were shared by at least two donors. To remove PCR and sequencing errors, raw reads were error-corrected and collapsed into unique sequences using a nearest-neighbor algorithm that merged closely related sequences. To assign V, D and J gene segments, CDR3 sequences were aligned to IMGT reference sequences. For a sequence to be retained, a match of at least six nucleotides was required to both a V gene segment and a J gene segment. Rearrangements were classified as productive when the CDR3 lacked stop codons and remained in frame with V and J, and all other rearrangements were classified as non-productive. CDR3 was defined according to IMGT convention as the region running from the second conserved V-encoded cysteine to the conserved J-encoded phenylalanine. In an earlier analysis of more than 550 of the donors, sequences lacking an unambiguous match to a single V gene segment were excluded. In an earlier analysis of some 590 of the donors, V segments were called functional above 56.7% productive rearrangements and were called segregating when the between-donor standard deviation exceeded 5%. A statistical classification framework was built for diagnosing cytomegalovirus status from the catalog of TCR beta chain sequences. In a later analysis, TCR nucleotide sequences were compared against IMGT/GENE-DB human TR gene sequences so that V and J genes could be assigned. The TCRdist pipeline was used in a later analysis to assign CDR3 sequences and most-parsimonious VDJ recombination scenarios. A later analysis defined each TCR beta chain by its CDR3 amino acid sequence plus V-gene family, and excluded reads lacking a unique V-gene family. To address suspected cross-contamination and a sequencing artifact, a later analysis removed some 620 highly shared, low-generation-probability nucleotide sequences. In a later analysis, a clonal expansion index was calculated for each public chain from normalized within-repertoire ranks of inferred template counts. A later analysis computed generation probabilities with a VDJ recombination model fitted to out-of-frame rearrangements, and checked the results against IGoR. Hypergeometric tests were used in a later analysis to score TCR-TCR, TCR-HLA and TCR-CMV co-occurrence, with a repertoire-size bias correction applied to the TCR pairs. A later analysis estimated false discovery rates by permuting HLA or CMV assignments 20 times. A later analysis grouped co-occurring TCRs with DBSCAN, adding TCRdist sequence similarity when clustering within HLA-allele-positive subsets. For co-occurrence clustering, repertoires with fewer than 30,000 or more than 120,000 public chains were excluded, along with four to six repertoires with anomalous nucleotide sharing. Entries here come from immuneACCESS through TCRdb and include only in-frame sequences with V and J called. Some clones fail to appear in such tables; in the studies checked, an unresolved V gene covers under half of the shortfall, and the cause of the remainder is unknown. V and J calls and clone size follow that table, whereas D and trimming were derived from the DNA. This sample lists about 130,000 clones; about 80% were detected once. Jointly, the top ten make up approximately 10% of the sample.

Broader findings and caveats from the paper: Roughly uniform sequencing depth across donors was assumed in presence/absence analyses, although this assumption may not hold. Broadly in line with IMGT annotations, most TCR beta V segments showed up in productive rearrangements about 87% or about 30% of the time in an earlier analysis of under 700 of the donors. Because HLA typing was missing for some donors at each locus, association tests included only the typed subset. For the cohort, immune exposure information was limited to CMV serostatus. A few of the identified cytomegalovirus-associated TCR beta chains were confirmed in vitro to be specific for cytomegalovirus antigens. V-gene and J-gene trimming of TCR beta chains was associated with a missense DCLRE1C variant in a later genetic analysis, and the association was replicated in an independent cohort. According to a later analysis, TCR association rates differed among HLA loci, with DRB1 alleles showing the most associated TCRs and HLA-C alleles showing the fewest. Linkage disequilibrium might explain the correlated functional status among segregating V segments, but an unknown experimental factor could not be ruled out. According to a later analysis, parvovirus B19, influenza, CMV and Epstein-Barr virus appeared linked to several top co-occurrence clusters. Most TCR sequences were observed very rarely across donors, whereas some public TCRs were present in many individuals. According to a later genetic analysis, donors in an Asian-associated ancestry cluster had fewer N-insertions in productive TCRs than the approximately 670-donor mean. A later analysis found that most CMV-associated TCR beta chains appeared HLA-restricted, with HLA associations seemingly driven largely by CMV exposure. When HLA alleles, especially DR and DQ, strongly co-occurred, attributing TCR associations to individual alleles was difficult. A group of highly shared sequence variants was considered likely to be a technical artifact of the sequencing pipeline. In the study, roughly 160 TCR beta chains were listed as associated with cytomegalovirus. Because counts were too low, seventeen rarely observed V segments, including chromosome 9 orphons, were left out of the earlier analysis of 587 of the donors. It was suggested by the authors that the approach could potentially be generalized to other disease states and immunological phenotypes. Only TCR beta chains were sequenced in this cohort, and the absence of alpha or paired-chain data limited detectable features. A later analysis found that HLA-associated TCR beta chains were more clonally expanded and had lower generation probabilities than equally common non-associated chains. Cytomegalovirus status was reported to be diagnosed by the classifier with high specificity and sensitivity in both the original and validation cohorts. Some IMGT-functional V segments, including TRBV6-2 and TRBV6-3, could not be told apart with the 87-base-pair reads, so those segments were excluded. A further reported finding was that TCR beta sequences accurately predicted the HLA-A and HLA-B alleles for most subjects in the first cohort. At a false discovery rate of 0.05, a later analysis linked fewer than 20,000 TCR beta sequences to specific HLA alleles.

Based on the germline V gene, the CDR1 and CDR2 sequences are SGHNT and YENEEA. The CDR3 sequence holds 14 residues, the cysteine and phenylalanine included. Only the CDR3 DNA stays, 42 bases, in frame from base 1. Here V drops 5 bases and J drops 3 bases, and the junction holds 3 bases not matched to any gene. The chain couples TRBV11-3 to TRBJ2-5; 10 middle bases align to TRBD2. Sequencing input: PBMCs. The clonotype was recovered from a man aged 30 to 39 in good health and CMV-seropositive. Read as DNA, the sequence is TGTGCCAGCAGCAGCGGGGGGGACAAAGAGACCCAGTACTTC. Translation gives CASSSGGDKETQYF.